The rows below give T cell receptor beta chains drawn from one sample of a study of response to subunit inactivated influenza vaccine. TCRdb recomputed calls from the RT-PCR reads with MiXCR, one row per CDR3 protein. Among around 530,000 distinct CDR3 sequences listed, 10% to 15% were seen once. The source material was PBMCs from blood, sampled on the day of vaccination. These receptors were collected from a man aged 50 to 59 who received an inactivated influenza vaccine. CDR3s leave out the opening cysteine and the closing phenylalanine or tryptophan.

V: TRBV20-1
CDR3: SARGLGLARTYNEQF

V: TRBV11-2
CDR3: ASSRDTRQPQH

V: TRBV7-6
CDR3: ASSLETGGHEQF

V: TRBV4-3
CDR3: ASSQYSGGRYEQY

V: TRBV12-3/TRBV12-4
CDR3: ASGDRPSYEQY

V: TRBV12-3/TRBV12-4
CDR3: ASSSLNPDTQY

V: TRBV25-1
CDR3: ASSLASYTDTQY

V: TRBV12-3/TRBV12-4
CDR3: ASSPLTSGRSEQY

V: TRBV5-1
CDR3: ASSLGTAGTEAF

V: TRBV12-3/TRBV12-4
CDR3: ASSALGTGNNQPQH

V: TRBV6-2/TRBV6-3
CDR3: ASRKDSYNEQF

V: TRBV6-1
CDR3: ASTLGDRGYSPLH

V: TRBV6-2/TRBV6-3
CDR3: ASKVTEGSEQY

V: TRBV7-8
CDR3: ASSLSGVTSGKETQY

V: TRBV5-6
CDR3: ASSFWTGAITTDTQY

V: TRBV28
CDR3: ASSWDPRADTQY

V: TRBV29-1
CDR3: SVGTTGGYYEQY

V: TRBV25-1
CDR3: ASSEGQGESYEQY